The rows below give T cell receptor beta chains drawn from one sample of a study of early T cells in non-severe SARS-CoV-2 infection. TCRdb independently ran MiXCR on the 5' RACE reads; one entry per CDR3 protein. The data show fewer than 120,000 distinct CDR3 sequences, around 12% seen once. The sequenced sample was whole blood, obtained at baseline. The receptors shown here come from an adult who was a healthcare worker with PCR-confirmed SARS-CoV-2 infection or an uninfected control (not recorded which). CDR3s include the opening cysteine and the closing phenylalanine or tryptophan. D genes are given only for firm matches. Not all rows give a size; the values are once, few, many and, for expanded clones, a class.

TRBV10-2	TRBJ1-1	TRBD1	-	CASSGFPGQGDTEAFF	TGCGCCAGCAGTGGATTCCCGGGACAGGGGGACACTGAAGCTTTCTTT
TRBV7-6	TRBJ2-1	TRBD1	many	CASSLGGTGYLNEQFF	TGTGCCAGCAGCTTAGGTGGGACAGGGTATCTCAATGAGCAGTTCTTC
TRBV4-1	TRBJ2-1	TRBD1	few	CASSPRPGTGSPILDNEQFF	TGCGCCAGCAGCCCAAGACCCGGGACAGGGTCCCCAATCCTTGACAATGAGCAGTTCTTC
TRBV2	TRBJ1-3	TRBD1	-	CASSGQGSSGNTIYF	TGTGCCAGCAGCGGACAGGGGAGCTCTGGAAACACCATATATTTT
TRBV14	TRBJ2-6	TRBD1	-	CASSQDFSWTGRRRGTGANVLTF	TGTGCCAGCAGCCAAGATTTCTCCTGGACAGGGAGGCGTCGGGGTACTGGGGCCAACGTCCTGACTTTC
TRBV6-5	TRBJ2-3	TRBD2	few	CASSWTSGRTDTQYF	TGTGCCAGCAGTTGGACTAGCGGACGCACAGATACGCAGTATTTT
TRBV11-2	TRBJ2-2	TRBD2	few	CASSFHAGGTGELFF	TGTGCCAGCAGCTTTCACGCGGGGGGAACCGGGGAGCTGTTTTTT
TRBV6-5	TRBJ2-1	TRBD2	-	CASRSSGGYQYNEQFF	TGTGCCAGCAGATCTTCCGGGGGGTATCAATACAATGAGCAGTTCTTC
TRBV7-6	TRBJ2-7	-	many	CASSAGQLYEQYF	TGTGCCAGCAGCGCGGGACAGCTCTACGAGCAGTACTTC
TRBV4-2	TRBJ1-6	-	-	CVSSQDYRNNSPLHF	TGTGTCAGCAGCCAAGATTACAGGAATAATTCACCCCTCCACTTT
TRBV6-1	TRBJ2-4	-	many	CASRSGWGRGDKNIQYF	TGTGCCAGCAGAAGCGGCTGGGGCAGGGGCGACAAAAACATTCAGTACTTC
TRBV12-3/TRBV12-4	TRBJ2-5	-	-	CASSAPPVTEETQYF	TGTGCCAGCAGCGCCCCCCCCGTGACAGAAGAGACCCAGTACTTC
TRBV28	TRBJ2-3	-	many	CASRRGRGGLNTQYF	TGTGCCAGCAGGCGCGGACGGGGAGGACTGAATACGCAGTATTTT
TRBV27	TRBJ1-3	-	-	CASSFEGLPGNTIYF	TGTGCCAGCAGTTTCGAGGGCTTACCTGGAAACACCATATATTTT
TRBV19	TRBJ1-2	-	-	CASSIEGRLYGYTF	TGTGCCAGTAGTATAGAGGGCAGACTCTATGGCTACACCTTC
TRBV5-1	TRBJ2-7	TRBD1	few	CASSLAVSGGIEQYF	TGCGCCAGCAGCTTGGCCGTTTCAGGGGGTATTGAGCAGTACTTC
TRBV30	TRBJ1-2	-	-	CAWSVGVYGYTF	TGTGCCTGGAGTGTCGGGGTCTATGGCTACACCTTC
TRBV28	TRBJ2-6	TRBD1	few	CASSSLGQGARSGANVLTF	TGTGCCAGCAGTTCCCTTGGGCAGGGGGCGCGCTCTGGGGCCAACGTCCTGACTTTC
TRBV12-3/TRBV12-4	TRBJ1-2	TRBD1	-	CASSLDRVQGYTF	TGTGCCAGCAGCCTGGACAGGGTACAGGGCTACACCTTC
TRBV7-2	TRBJ1-1	-	many	CASSLTAMNTEAFF	TGTGCCAGCAGCTTAACAGCAATGAACACTGAAGCTTTCTTT
TRBV2	TRBJ1-1	TRBD1	few	CASSEGQGILMNTEAFF	TGTGCCAGCAGTGAAGGACAGGGAATTCTGATGAACACTGAAGCTTTCTTT
TRBV9	TRBJ2-1	-	-	CASSRTRDWIYNEQFF	TGTGCCAGCAGCCGGACCCGGGACTGGATCTACAATGAGCAGTTCTTC
TRBV6-5	TRBJ2-2	-	once	CASSPQLFGELFF	TGTGCCAGCAGTCCGCAGTTGTTCGGGGAGCTGTTTTTT
TRBV15	TRBJ2-1	TRBD2	many	CATSSPGLAGSYNEQFF	TGTGCCACCAGCAGTCCCGGACTAGCGGGGAGTTACAATGAGCAGTTCTTC
TRBV6-5	TRBJ1-4	TRBD1	many	CASSYDGTGGEKLFF	TGTGCCAGCAGTTACGACGGGACAGGGGGGGAAAAACTGTTTTTT
TRBV5-1	TRBJ2-1	TRBD2	many	CASRHRLAGGSYNEQFF	TGCGCCAGCAGACACAGACTAGCGGGAGGGTCCTACAATGAGCAGTTCTTC
TRBV4-1	TRBJ1-2	-	many	CASSQGGDGYTF	TGCGCCAGCAGCCAAGGCGGGGACGGCTACACCTTC
TRBV18	TRBJ2-7	TRBD1	many	CASSPSGQGAYEQYF	TGTGCCAGCTCACCATCGGGACAGGGGGCCTACGAGCAGTACTTC
TRBV14	TRBJ1-2	TRBD1	-	CASSQGRGRIYGYTF	TGTGCCAGCAGCCAAGGGAGGGGGCGGATCTATGGCTACACCTTC
TRBV27	TRBJ1-6	-	few	CASSFRSSYNSPLHF	TGTGCCAGCAGTTTCAGGAGCTCCTATAATTCACCCCTCCACTTT
TRBV7-8	TRBJ2-7	-	few	CASSLADSYEQYF	TGTGCCAGCAGCTTAGCGGATTCCTACGAGCAGTACTTC
TRBV5-1	TRBJ2-7	-	few	CASSKPRGEQYF	TGCGCCAGCAGCAAACCTCGGGGCGAGCAGTACTTC
TRBV12-3/TRBV12-4	TRBJ1-2	-	few	CASSLAQGNYGYTF	TGTGCCAGCAGTTTAGCGCAGGGGAACTATGGCTACACCTTC
TRBV20-1	TRBJ2-7	-	many	CSAREGVREQYF	TGCAGTGCTAGAGAGGGGGTGAGGGAGCAGTACTTC
TRBV13	TRBJ1-5	-	-	CASSFGKGRQPQHF	TGTGCCAGCAGCTTCGGGAAGGGTCGGCAGCCCCAGCATTTT
TRBV7-3	TRBJ2-1	-	few	CASSLLGDYNEQFF	TGTGCCAGCAGCCTCCTTGGGGACTACAATGAGCAGTTCTTC
TRBV28	TRBJ1-2	-	-	CASSPGLGGDGYTF	TGTGCCAGCAGTCCCGGGTTAGGGGGGGATGGCTACACCTTC
TRBV11-1	TRBJ2-5	-	-	CASSLGAEQETQYF	TGTGCCAGCAGCTTAGGGGCAGAACAAGAGACCCAGTACTTC
TRBV12-3/TRBV12-4	TRBJ2-3	-	few	CASKARGTDTQYF	TGTGCCAGCAAGGCGCGGGGCACAGATACGCAGTATTTT
TRBV5-1	TRBJ2-5	TRBD1	-	CASSLGQGGSYQETQYF	TGCGCCAGCAGCTTGGGACAGGGCGGCTCCTACCAAGAGACCCAGTACTTC
TRBV3-1	TRBJ2-1	-	-	CASSQAPRYNEQFF	TGTGCCAGCAGCCAAGCCCCCCGCTACAATGAGCAGTTCTTC
TRBV11-3	TRBJ2-3	TRBD2	-	CASSNRGGPDTQYF	TGTGCCAGCAGCAACCGGGGGGGCCCAGATACGCAGTATTTT
TRBV14	TRBJ2-1	-	-	CASSQPGGAPGDQYNEQFF	TGTGCCAGCAGCCAACCCGGTGGGGCGCCCGGGGATCAATACAATGAGCAGTTCTTC
TRBV2	TRBJ1-1	-	few	CASTADTATEAFF	TGTGCCAGCACCGCAGACACGGCGACTGAAGCTTTCTTT
TRBV4-1	TRBJ2-1	TRBD2	-	CASSQDTSGYYNEQFF	TGCGCCAGCAGCCAAGATACTAGCGGGTATTACAATGAGCAGTTCTTC
TRBV6-5	TRBJ2-2	-	few	CASSYEASRELFF	TGTGCCAGCAGTTACGAGGCTTCCAGGGAGCTGTTTTTT
TRBV7-9	TRBJ2-1	TRBD2	-	CASRGEGQFF	TGTGCCAGCAGAGGGGAGGGGCAGTTCTTC
TRBV11-2	TRBJ2-3	TRBD1	many	CASSPSVATGADTQYF	TGTGCCAGCAGCCCCAGCGTGGCGACAGGGGCAGATACGCAGTATTTT
TRBV27	TRBJ2-7	-	many	CASSLSQGVEQYF	TGTGCCAGCAGTTTATCGCAGGGAGTCGAGCAGTACTTC
TRBV2	TRBJ1-1	TRBD1	-	CARNSGGAFF	TGTGCCAGAAATTCAGGGGGAGCTTTCTTT
TRBV12-3/TRBV12-4	TRBJ2-3	TRBD1	-	CASSGPRGPSADTQYF	TGTGCCAGCAGTGGCCCGAGGGGGCCGAGCGCAGATACGCAGTATTTT
TRBV5-1	TRBJ1-5	-	few	CASSLVEGMKPQHF	TGCGCCAGCAGCTTGGTGGAGGGGATGAAGCCCCAGCATTTT
TRBV7-9	TRBJ2-3	TRBD2	few	CASSQGLAGSTDTQYF	TGTGCCAGCAGCCAAGGACTAGCGGGGAGCACAGATACGCAGTATTTT
TRBV20-1	TRBJ1-5	-	-	CSVGRQNSNQPQHF	TGCAGTGTGGGGCGACAGAATAGCAATCAGCCCCAGCATTTT
TRBV4-2	TRBJ2-7	TRBD2	-	CASSQVPPVTSGGYEQYF	TGTGCCAGCAGCCAAGTTCCCCCCGTGACTAGCGGGGGGTACGAGCAGTACTTC
TRBV4-2	TRBJ2-3	-	many	CASSQDLAEADTQYF	TGTGCCAGCAGCCAAGACCTTGCTGAGGCAGATACGCAGTATTTT
TRBV12-3/TRBV12-4	TRBJ1-5	TRBD1	many	CASSFAGTGGNQPQHF	TGTGCCAGCAGTTTCGCCGGGACAGGGGGCAATCAGCCCCAGCATTTT